The sequence of this T cell receptor (beta chain) was determined in a study of cytomegalovirus exposure and HLA in healthy donors. The primer mix had 60 Vbeta and 13 Jbeta primers. TCRdb's table, derived via immunoSEQ multiplex PCR, lists solely in-frame clones and lacks some. This table has tens of thousands of clones, just over 70% appearing once. What was sequenced was PBMCs. The origin of this receptor is a man aged 55 to 69 in good health and CMV-seropositive.

DNA for the CDR3: TGTGCCAGCAGCTTGGGCTTAGAACAAGAGACCCAGTACTTC. Its protein product is CASSLGLEQETQYF. V is TRBV7-9 and J is TRBJ2-5, with no clear D. The V and J ends lost 3 bases and 2 bases respectively, with 10 bases between them. In germline, CDR1 is SEHNR, CDR2 FQNEAQ (reference sequence). This CDR3 is 14 amino acids long.